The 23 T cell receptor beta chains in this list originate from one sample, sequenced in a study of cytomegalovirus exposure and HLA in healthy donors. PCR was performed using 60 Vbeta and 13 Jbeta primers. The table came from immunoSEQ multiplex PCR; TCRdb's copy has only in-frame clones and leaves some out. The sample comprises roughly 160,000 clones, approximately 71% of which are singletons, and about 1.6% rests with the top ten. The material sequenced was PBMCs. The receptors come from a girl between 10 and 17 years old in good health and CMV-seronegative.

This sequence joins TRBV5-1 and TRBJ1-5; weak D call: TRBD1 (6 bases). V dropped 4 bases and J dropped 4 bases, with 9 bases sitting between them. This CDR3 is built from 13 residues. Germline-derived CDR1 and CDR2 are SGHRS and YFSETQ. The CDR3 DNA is TGCGCCAGCAGCCCTGGACAGAATCAGCCCCAGCATTTT. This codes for CASSPGQNQPQHF.

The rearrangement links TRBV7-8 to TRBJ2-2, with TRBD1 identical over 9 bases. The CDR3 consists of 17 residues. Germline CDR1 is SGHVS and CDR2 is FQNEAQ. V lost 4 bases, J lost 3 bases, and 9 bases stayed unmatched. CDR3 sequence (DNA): TGTGCCAGCAGCTCAACCTCCGGGACAGGGTACACCGGGGAGCTGTTTTTT. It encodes CASSSTSGTGYTGELFF.

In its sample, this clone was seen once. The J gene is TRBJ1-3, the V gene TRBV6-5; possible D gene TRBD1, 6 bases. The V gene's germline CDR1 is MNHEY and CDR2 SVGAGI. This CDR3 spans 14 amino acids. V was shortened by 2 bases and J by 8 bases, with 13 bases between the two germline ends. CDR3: CASSYTGKGHTIYF. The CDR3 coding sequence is TGTGCCAGCAGTTACACAGGGAAAGGACACACCATATATTTT.

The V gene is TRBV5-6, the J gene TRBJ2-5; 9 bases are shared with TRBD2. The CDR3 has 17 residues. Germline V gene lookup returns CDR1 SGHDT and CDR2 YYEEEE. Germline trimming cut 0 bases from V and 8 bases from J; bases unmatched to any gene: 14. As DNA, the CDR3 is TGTGCCAGCAGCTTGGGGTTAGCGGGGGACCTACCCCTCACCCAGTACTTC. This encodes CASSLGLAGDLPLTQYF. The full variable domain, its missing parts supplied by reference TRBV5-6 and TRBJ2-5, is DAGVTQSPTHLIKTRGQQVTLRCSPKSGHDTVSWYQQALGQGPQFIFQYYEEEERQRGNFPDRFSGHQFPNYSSELNVNALLLGDSALYLCASSLGLAGDLPLTQYFGPGTRLLVL.

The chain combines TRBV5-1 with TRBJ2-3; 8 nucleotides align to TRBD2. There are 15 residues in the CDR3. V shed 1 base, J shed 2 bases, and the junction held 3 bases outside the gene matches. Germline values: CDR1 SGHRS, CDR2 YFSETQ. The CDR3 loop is CASSLRLASTDTQYF. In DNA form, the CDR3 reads TGCGCCAGCAGCTTGCGACTAGCGTCCACAGATACGCAGTATTTT.

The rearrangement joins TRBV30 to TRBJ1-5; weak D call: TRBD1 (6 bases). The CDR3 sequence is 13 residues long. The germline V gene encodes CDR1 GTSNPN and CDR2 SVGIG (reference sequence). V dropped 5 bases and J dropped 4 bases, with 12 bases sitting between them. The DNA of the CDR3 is TGTGCCTGGGGCCGACAGGAGAATCAGCCCCAGCATTTT. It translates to CAWGRQENQPQHF.

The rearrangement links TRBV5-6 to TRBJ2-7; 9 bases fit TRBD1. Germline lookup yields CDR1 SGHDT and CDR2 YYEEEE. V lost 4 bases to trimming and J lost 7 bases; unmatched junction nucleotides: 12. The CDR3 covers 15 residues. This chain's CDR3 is CASSPRAQGAGEQYF. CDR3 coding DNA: TGTGCCAGCAGCCCAAGGGCACAGGGGGCCGGGGAGCAGTACTTC.

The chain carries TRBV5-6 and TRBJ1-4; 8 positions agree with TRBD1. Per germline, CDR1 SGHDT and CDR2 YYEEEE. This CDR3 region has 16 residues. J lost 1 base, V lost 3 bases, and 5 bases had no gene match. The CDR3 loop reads CASSSRGLGTNEKLFF. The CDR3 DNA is TGTGCCAGCAGCTCCAGGGGGCTAGGAACTAATGAAAAACTGTTTTTT.

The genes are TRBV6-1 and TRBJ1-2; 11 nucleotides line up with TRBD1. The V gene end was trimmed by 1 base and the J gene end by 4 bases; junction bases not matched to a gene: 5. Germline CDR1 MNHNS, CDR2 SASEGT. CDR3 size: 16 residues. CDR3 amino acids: CASSEVDRGLSYGYTF. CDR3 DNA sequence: TGTGCCAGCAGTGAAGTGGACAGGGGGCTTAGCTATGGCTACACCTTC.

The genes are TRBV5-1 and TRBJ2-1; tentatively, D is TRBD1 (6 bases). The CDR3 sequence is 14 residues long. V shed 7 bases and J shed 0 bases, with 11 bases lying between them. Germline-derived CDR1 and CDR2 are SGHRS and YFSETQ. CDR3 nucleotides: TGCGCCAGCGAACAGGGCGGCTCCTACAATGAGCAGTTCTTC. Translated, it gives CASEQGGSYNEQFF.

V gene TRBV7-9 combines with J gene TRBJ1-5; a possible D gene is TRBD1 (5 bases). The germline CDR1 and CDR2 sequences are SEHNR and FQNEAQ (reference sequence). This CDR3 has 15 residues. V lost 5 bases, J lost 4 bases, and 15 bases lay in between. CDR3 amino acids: CASSPTRSGNQPQHF. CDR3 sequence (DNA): TGTGCCAGCAGCCCAACCCGATCAGGGAATCAGCCCCAGCATTTT.

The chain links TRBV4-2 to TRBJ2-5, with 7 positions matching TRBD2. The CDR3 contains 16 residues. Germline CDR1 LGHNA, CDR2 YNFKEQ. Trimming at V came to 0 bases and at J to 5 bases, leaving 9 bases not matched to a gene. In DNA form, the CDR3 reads TGTGCCAGCAGCCAAGAGGCTGGCGGGGGAGGGGAGACCCAGTACTTC. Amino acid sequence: CASSQEAGGGGETQYF.

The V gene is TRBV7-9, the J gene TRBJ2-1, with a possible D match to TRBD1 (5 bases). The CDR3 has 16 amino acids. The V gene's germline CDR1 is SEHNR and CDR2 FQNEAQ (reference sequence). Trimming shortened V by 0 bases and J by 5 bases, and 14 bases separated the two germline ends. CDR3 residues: CASSLADRRAHNEQFF. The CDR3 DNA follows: TGTGCCAGCAGCTTAGCGGATCGCAGGGCACACAATGAGCAGTTCTTC.

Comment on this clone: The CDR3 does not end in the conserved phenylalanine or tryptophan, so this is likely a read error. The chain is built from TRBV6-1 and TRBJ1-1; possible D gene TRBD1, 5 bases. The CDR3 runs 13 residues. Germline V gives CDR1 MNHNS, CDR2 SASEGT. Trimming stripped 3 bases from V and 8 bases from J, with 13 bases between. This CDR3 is CASSDAGYGEAFL. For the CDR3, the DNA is TGTGCCAGCAGTGACGCAGGGTATGGAGAAGCTTTCTTG.

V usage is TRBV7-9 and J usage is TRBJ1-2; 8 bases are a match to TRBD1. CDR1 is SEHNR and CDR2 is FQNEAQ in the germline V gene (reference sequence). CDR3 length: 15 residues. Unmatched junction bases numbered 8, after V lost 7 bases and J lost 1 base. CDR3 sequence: CASTRTGLDNYGYTF. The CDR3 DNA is TGTGCCAGCACCCGGACAGGGCTAGATAACTATGGCTACACCTTC.

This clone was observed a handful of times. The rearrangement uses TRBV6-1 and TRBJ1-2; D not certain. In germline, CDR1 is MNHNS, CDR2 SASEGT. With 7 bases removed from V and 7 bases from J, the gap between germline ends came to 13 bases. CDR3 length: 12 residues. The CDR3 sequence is CASTGVRGGYTF. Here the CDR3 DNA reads TGTGCCAGCACCGGAGTACGAGGTGGCTACACCTTC.

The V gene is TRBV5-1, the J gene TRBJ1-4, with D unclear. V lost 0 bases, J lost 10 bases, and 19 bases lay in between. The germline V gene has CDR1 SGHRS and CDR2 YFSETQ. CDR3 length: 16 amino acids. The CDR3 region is CASSLVSGRDMRKLFF. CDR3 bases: TGCGCCAGCAGCTTGGTTTCCGGGAGGGATATGAGAAAACTGTTTTTT.

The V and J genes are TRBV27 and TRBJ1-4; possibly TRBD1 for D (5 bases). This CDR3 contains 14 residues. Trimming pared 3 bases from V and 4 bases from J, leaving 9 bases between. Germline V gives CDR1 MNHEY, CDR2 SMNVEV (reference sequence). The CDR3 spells CASSFDSFNEKLFF. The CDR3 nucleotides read TGTGCCAGCAGTTTCGACAGTTTTAATGAAAAACTGTTTTTT.

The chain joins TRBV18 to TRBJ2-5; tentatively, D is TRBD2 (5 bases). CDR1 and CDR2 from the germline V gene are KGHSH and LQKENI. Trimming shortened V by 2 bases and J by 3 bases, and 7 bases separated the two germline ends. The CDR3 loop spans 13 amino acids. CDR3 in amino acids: CASSPMGEETQYF. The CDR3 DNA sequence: TGTGCCAGCTCACCAATGGGAGAAGAGACCCAGTACTTC. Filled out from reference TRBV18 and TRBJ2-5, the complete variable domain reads NAGVMQNPRHLVRRRGQEARLRCSPMKGHSHVYWYRQLPEEGLKFMVYLQKENIIDESGMPKERFSAEFPKEGPSILRIQQVVRGDSAAYFCASSPMGEETQYFGPGTRLLVL.

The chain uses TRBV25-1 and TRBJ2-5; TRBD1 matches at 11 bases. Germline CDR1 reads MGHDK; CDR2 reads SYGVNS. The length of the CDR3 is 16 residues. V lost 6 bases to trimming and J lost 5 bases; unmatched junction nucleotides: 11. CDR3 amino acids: CASRAEGQGAGETQYF. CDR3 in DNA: TGTGCCAGCAGGGCCGAAGGACAGGGGGCTGGGGAGACCCAGTACTTC.

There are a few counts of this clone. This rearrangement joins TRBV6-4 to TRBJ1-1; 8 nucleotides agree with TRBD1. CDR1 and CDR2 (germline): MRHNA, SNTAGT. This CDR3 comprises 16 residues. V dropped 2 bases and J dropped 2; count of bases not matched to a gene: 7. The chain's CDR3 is CASSDRAGQGNTEAFF. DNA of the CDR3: TGTGCCAGCAGTGACCGGGCCGGACAGGGTAACACTGAAGCTTTCTTT.

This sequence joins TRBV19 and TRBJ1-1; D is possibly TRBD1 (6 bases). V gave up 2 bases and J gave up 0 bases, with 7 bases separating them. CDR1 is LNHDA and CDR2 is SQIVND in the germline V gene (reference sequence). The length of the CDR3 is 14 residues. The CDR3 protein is CASSINRVNTEAFF. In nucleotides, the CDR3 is TGTGCCAGTAGTATAAACAGGGTGAACACTGAAGCTTTCTTT. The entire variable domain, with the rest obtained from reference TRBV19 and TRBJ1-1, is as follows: DGGITQSPKYLFRKEGQNVTLSCEQNLNHDAMYWYRQDPGQGLRLIYYSQIVNDFQKGDIAEGYSVSREKKESFPLTVTSAQKNPTAFYLCASSINRVNTEAFFGQGTRLTVV.

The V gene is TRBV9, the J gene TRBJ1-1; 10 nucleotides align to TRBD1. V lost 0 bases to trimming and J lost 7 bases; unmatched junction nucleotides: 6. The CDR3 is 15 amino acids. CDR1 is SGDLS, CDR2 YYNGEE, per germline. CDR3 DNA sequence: TGTGCCAGCAGCGTAGGGACAGGGGGAGCTTTTGAAGCTTTCTTT. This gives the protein CASSVGTGGAFEAFF.